The clone carrying this T cell receptor (beta chain) was seen once. This record comes from a study of control samples from healthy donors and cancer patients. Trimming took 3 bases from V and 6 from J, leaving 6 bases between them. The CDR3 is made up of 13 amino acids. The repertoire was sequenced with immunoSEQ multiplex PCR; TCRdb's copy has only in-frame clones and lacks some. The table shows 20,000 to 30,000 clones, with around 90% occurring only once. Sequenced sample: PBMCs. J is TRBJ1-6 and V is TRBV12-3 or TRBV12-4; D call uncertain. This receptor was identified in a man aged 45-65 years with lung cancer. The CDR3 coding sequence is TGTGCCAGCAGTTTGCGGCTTAATTCACCCCTCCACTTT. Translating it yields CASSLRLNSPLHF.